Only a few counts were recorded for the clone carrying this T cell receptor (beta chain). Antigen: not known. The sample belongs to a study of T cell repertoires in cytomegalovirus infection. The overall study: Public TCR beta signatures marked donors with CMV infection and the matching HLA.

Findings and caveats of the study: Using cumulative public TCR beta family frequency, the authors identified those who carried CMV together with the relevant HLA. HLA-C-restricted, CMV-specific TCR beta clonotypes were dominant ex vivo.

TCRdb reprocessed the reads with MiXCR, giving one entry per CDR3 protein. Of fewer than 550,000 distinct CDR3 sequences listed, 16% are singletons. Germline CDR1 reads MNHNY; CDR2 reads SVGAGI (reference sequence). Between the trimmed V and J ends, which lost 7 bases and 2 bases, there was a span of 13 bases. The CDR3 sequence is 14 residues long. This TCR derives from a human donor in good health (CMV status not recorded). Some clones in this sample may be carry-over from other donors' samples. The sequenced sample consisted of CD8+ T cells from PBMCs. The rearrangement joins TRBV6-6 to TRBJ2-3; maybe TRBD2 (7 bases). CDR3 nucleotide sequence: TGTGCCAGCAAGAAGCGGGACAACACAGATACGCAGTATTTT. Protein: CASKKRDNTDTQYF.